This note documents a single TCR beta chain sequence. Its cognate antigen is unknown. The data belong to a study of T cell repertoires in urothelial bladder cancer. Turning to the study itself: Resected lesion stages: three cT0, three cTa, three cT1, three cT2+. General observations from the study: Carcinoma specimens had median approximately 2.1% tumor infiltrating lymphocytes, benign approximately 11%. Benign specimens held more T cells than urothelial carcinoma specimens.

The assay was immunoSEQ multiplex PCR, and TCRdb's table has in-frame clones only and misses some. The sample consists of 5,000 to 6,500 clones, 70% to 80% of them appearing once. Sequencing input: tumor-infiltrating cells from bladder cancer. The TCR comes from a human donor with urothelial carcinoma.

The CDR3 DNA sequence: TGCGCCAGCAGCTTGGCCTCAGGGGGTGAGGGGATTCAGTACTTC. Translated: CASSLASGGEGIQYF. V gene TRBV5-1 combines with J gene TRBJ2-4, with 7 positions matching TRBD1. This CDR3 region has 15 residues. Trimming took 0 bases from V and 10 from J; bases not matched to a gene: 10. The germline gives CDR1 SGHRS, CDR2 YFSETQ.